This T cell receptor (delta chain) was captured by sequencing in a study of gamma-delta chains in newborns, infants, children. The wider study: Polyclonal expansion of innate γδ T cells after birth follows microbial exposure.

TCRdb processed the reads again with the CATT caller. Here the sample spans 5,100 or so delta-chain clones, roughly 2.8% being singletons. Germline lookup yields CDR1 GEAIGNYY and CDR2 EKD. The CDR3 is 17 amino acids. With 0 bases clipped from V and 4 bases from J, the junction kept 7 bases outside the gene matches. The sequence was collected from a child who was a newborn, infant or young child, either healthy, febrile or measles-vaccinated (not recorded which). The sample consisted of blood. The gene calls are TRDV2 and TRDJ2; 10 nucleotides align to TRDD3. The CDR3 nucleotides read TGTGCCTGTGACACCCTGGGGGATAGGGCTTCGACAGCACAACTCTTCTTT. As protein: CACDTLGDRASTAQLFF.